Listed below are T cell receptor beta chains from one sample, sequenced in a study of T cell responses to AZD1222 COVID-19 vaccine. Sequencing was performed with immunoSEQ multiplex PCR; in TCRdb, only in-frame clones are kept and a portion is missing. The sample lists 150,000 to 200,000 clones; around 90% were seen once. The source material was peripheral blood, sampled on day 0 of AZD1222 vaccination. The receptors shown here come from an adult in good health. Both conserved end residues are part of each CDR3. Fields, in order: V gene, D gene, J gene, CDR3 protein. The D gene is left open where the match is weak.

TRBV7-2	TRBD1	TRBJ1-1	CASSLARTQGEAFF
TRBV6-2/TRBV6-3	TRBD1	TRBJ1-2	CASSYADRDRAYGYTF
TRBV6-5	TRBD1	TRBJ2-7	CASSFSQGAREQYF
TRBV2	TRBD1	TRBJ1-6	CARRAGQGNSPLHF
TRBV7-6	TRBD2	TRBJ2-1	CASSSGTSGQLGEQFF
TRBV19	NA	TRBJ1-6	CASSQEANSPLHF
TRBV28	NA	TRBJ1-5	CASSLRQAASNQPQHF
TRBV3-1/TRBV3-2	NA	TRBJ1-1	CASSHSRNTEAFF
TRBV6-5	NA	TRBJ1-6	CASSPLVANSPLHF
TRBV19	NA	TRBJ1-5	CASSIDLDSPNQPQHF
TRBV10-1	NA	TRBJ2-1	CASSGSGRSAEQFF
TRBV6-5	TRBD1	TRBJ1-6	CASGDRLSSPLHF
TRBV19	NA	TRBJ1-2	CASSIGAAGSNYGYTF
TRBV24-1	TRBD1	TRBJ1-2	CATSDSPGQGARGYGYTF
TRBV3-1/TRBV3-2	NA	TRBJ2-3	CASSQGLLVLDTQYF
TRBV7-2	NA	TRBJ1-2	CASSSRGTLGYTF
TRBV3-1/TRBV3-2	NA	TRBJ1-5	CASSQSGPNQPQHF
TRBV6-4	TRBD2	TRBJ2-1	CASSPSSGTYNEQFF
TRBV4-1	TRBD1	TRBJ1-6	CASSQNGDRNSPLHF
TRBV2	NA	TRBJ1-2	CASSPSRTVNYGYTF
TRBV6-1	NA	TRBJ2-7	CASSYDISEQYF
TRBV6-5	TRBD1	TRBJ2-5	CASRWGTGGSETQYF
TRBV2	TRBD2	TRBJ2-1	CASRDGLADYNEQFF
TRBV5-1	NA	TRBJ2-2	CASSLGHTGELFF
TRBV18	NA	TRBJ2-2	CASSPIRANTGELFF
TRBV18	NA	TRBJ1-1	CASSPQQRNTEAFF
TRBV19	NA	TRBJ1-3	CASSISGNTIYF